This T cell receptor beta chain was sequenced for a study of T-cell reconstitution after alpha-beta-depleted transplantation in children. The germline V gene encodes CDR1 SGHDN and CDR2 FVKESK. V lost 4 bases, J lost 2 bases, and 12 bases lay in between. The CDR3 consists of 14 residues. Unique molecular identifiers featured in how the TCRbeta library was prepared. MiXCR, applied by TCRdb to the PCR reads, yields one record per CDR3 protein. The sample has about 500,000 distinct CDR3 sequences, 9.5% to 12% seen once. The receptor was derived from a female patient aged 2 to 10 who had a stem cell transplant for aplastic anemia, so the T cells may come from the graft donor. The chain combines TRBV14 with TRBJ2-7; D might be TRBD2 (6 bases). Sequencing was performed on PBMCs, mostly from graft donor cells, taken 180 days after TCRalphabeta/CD19-depleted stem cell transplant. In DNA form, the CDR3 reads TGTGCCAGCAGCCTAAGACTAGGGCCCTACGAGCAGTACGTC. Amino acids: CASSLRLGPYEQYV.